This T cell receptor (beta chain) is drawn from a study of T cells after yellow fever vaccination. This clonotype has just a few counts. TCRdb used MiXCR to reprocess the 5' RACE reads, holding one entry per CDR3 protein. In the table there are about 360,000 distinct CDR3 sequences, 6.2% of which are singletons. This CDR3 is built from 16 residues. Germline V gene sequence: CDR1 DFQATT, CDR2 SNEGSKA (reference sequence). Losses at the gene ends were 0 bases for V and 4 bases for J; bases not matched to a gene: 10. This clonotype was sampled from a man aged 25-45 years who received the YFV17D yellow fever vaccine. V is TRBV20-1 and J is TRBJ2-5; TRBD2 agrees at 8 bases. The sample consisted of PBMCs, taken 5 days after the yellow fever booster vaccination. CDR3 protein: CSARDRSGGPRETQYF. CDR3 sequence (DNA): TGCAGTGCTAGAGATCGATCGGGAGGGCCCCGAGAGACCCAGTACTTC.